The 27 T cell receptor beta chains below all came from one sample that was sequenced in a study of T cell responses to AZD1222 COVID-19 vaccine. Measured with immunoSEQ multiplex PCR; TCRdb has only the in-frame clones, and not every one. The profile shows under 200,000 clones, approximately 90% of them singletons. The sequences come from peripheral blood, collected 28 days after the second dose of the MenACWY control vaccine. The receptors come from an adult who received the MenACWY meningococcal vaccine as a control.

The chain carries TRBV5-4 and TRBJ2-2; D is possibly TRBD2 (6 bases). This CDR3 contains 16 residues. V lost 4 bases to trimming and J lost 4 bases, with 17 bases between them. Per germline, CDR1 SGHNT and CDR2 YYREEE (reference sequence). This chain's CDR3 is CASSPKRRDSTGELFF. For the CDR3, the DNA is TGTGCCAGCAGCCCCAAAAGGAGGGATTCCACCGGGGAGCTGTTTTTT.

This sequence joins TRBV4-1 and TRBJ2-1, with 10 bases matching TRBD1. The CDR3 is 16 residues long. V lost 3 bases to trimming and J lost 1 base; unmatched junction nucleotides: 3. Germline lookup yields CDR1 MGHRA and CDR2 YSYEKL. CDR3 region: CASSQEDRGSYNEQFF. As DNA, the CDR3 is TGCGCCAGCAGCCAGGAGGACAGGGGGTCCTACAATGAGCAGTTCTTC.

V and J are TRBV6-6 and TRBJ2-7; TRBD1 matches at 7 bases. Germline V CDR1 and CDR2: MNHNY, SVGAGI (reference sequence). Trimming removed 5 bases from V and 5 bases from J; junction bases left unmatched: 6. There are 13 residues in the CDR3. The DNA of the CDR3 is TGTGCCAGCAGTAACAGGGGAAGCGACGAGCAGTACTTC. Translation: CASSNRGSDEQYF.

The J gene is TRBJ1-2, the V gene TRBV7-2; 7 bases align to TRBD1. This CDR3 comprises 15 residues. From germline, CDR1 is SGHTA and CDR2 FQGNSA. V trimming: 1 base; J trimming: 4 bases; junction bases outside the gene matches: 6. The DNA for the CDR3 is TGTGCCAGCAGCTTAGACCCGGGACAGCTCTATGGCTACACCTTC. Residues: CASSLDPGQLYGYTF.

This chain links TRBV11-1 with TRBJ2-1; the match to TRBD2 covers 12 bases. V dropped 6 bases and J dropped 9; count of bases not matched to a gene: 6. This CDR3 contains 14 residues. Germline V lookup: CDR1 SGHAT, CDR2 FQDESV (reference sequence). CDR3 in DNA: TGTGCCAGCAGATCGACTAGCGGGAGCGTTGAGCAGTTCTTC. It is translated as CASRSTSGSVEQFF.

V gene TRBV5-1 combines with J gene TRBJ2-3; the D is unclear. This CDR3 is built from 12 residues. V lost 3 bases, J lost 3 bases, and 5 bases lay in between. Germline assignment: CDR1 SGHRS and CDR2 YFSETQ. In nucleotides, the CDR3 is TGCGCCAGCAGCTCCAATACAGATACGCAGTATTTT. This codes for CASSSNTDTQYF.

The CDR3 DNA follows: TGTGCCAGCAGCTTATGGGGTAGCGGGAAGGGAAAAGCCTACGAGCAGTACTTC. As protein: CASSLWGSGKGKAYEQYF. The chain couples TRBV7-8 to TRBJ2-7; 8 bases agree with TRBD2. V lost 2 bases and J lost 2; bases outside the gene matches: 14. CDR1 and CDR2 from the germline V gene are SGHVS and FQNEAQ. The CDR3 consists of 18 residues.

As DNA, the CDR3 is TGTGCCAGCAGTTTCCCGGGCCAGCCCTCAAGGGCCCAGCATTTT. It yields the protein CASSFPGQPSRAQHF. The V and J genes are TRBV28 and TRBJ1-5; D gene unclear. The V and J ends lost 3 bases and 11 bases respectively, with 20 bases between them. The CDR3 runs to 15 residues. Germline-derived CDR1 and CDR2 are MDHEN and SYDVKM.

The chain has TRBV24-1 and TRBJ1-4; the D gene is possibly TRBD1 (6 bases). V gave up 3 bases and J gave up 4 bases, with 17 bases separating them. The length of the CDR3 is 17 residues. Germline V lookup: CDR1 KGHDR, CDR2 SFDVKD. The CDR3 nucleotides are TGTGCCACCAGTGATGGGCAACAGGGCTTGGGTAATGAAAAACTGTTTTTT. It yields the protein CATSDGQQGLGNEKLFF.

The chain combines TRBV7-9 with TRBJ2-1; 7 bases match TRBD2. This CDR3 spans 15 amino acids. The J segment lost 4 bases and the V segment lost 5 bases, leaving 8 bases of the junction unmatched. Germline-derived CDR1 and CDR2 are SEHNR and FQNEAQ (reference sequence). Written as DNA, the CDR3 is TGTGCCAGCAGCCTCGGACTAGTTGTGTACAATGAGCAGTTCTTC. This sequence encodes CASSLGLVVYNEQFF. The full variable domain, with the rest looked up from reference TRBV7-9 and TRBJ2-1, is DTGVSQNPRHKITKRGQNVTFRCDPISEHNRLYWYRQTLGQGPEFLTYFQNEAQLEKSRLLSDRFSAERPKGSFSTLEIQRTEQGDSAMYLCASSLGLVVYNEQFFGPGTRLTVL.

The rearrangement joins TRBV11-3 to TRBJ2-7; tentatively, D is TRBD2 (6 bases). Looked up from germline, CDR1 is SGHNT and CDR2 is YENEEA. The CDR3 consists of 14 residues. The V gene lost 1 base and the J gene lost 3 bases, with 10 bases spanning the gap. The CDR3 DNA reads as TGTGCCAGCAGCTTAGGACTAGACTACTACGAGCAGTACTTC. It translates to CASSLGLDYYEQYF.

V and J are TRBV2 and TRBJ2-1, with TRBD2 identical over 7 bases. This CDR3 region has 13 residues. Trimming at V came to 6 bases and at J to 8 bases, leaving 7 bases not matched to a gene. CDR1 is SNHLY and CDR2 is FYNNEI in the germline V gene. The CDR3 region has the DNA TGTGCCAGCAGCGGACTAGGTTCGGATGAGCAGTTCTTC. Its protein product is CASSGLGSDEQFF.

This clone was seen a handful of times. J is TRBJ2-3 and V is TRBV24-1, with 10 bases matching TRBD1. This CDR3 comprises 16 residues. Germline CDR1 and CDR2: KGHDR and SFDVKD. V trimming: 3 bases; J trimming: 1 base; junction bases outside the gene matches: 3. The CDR3 loop is CATSDPGTGGTDTQYF. The CDR3 DNA sequence: TGTGCCACCAGTGATCCTGGGACAGGGGGCACAGATACGCAGTATTTT.

This chain joins TRBV18 and TRBJ2-1; 7 bases fit TRBD1. Germline V gene data show CDR1 as KGHSH and CDR2 as LQKENI. This CDR3 is 12 amino acids long. Trimming removed 3 bases from V and 13 bases from J; junction bases left unmatched: 6. The CDR3 region has the DNA TGTGCCAGCTCACCGCGCGACAGGGCCCAGTTCTTC. Its translation: CASSPRDRAQFF.

This clone was detected only once. The chain uses TRBV6-5 and TRBJ1-3; no firm D call. V lost 6 bases and J 0 bases, leaving 12 bases between the germline ends. CDR3 length: 15 residues. Germline V CDR1 and CDR2: MNHEY, SVGAGI. CDR3 DNA sequence: TGTGCCAGCAGCGACGGACCGTTCTCTGGAAACACCATATATTTT. This translates into CASSDGPFSGNTIYF.

The chain carries TRBV7-2 and TRBJ1-1, with D perhaps TRBD1 (6 bases). From germline, CDR1 is SGHTA and CDR2 FQGNSA. V dropped 5 bases and J dropped 6 bases, with 13 bases sitting between them. CDR3 size: 13 residues. The CDR3 region has the DNA TGTGCCAGCAGCCCCGGGGGCCGCTCTGAAGCTTTCTTT. Amino acid sequence: CASSPGGRSEAFF.

The gene calls are TRBV5-6 and TRBJ2-1, with 9 bases fitting TRBD2. The germline CDR1 and CDR2 sequences are SGHDT and YYEEEE. V shed 4 bases and J 6 bases; nucleotides not matched to a gene: 5. CDR3 length: 14 residues. The CDR3 coding sequence is TGTGCCAGCAGCCGGAGCGGGAGGCTCAATGAGCAGTTCTTC. Translated, it gives CASSRSGRLNEQFF.

The rearrangement links TRBV2 to TRBJ2-2; TRBD2 agrees at 14 bases. The CDR3 covers 18 residues. Germline CDR1 reads SNHLY; CDR2 reads FYNNEI. The V and J ends lost 6 bases and 0 bases, in that order; junction bases with no gene match: 6. The CDR3 DNA reads as TGTGCCAGCAGGATCCCGGGACTAGCGGGGGCGAACACCGGGGAGCTGTTTTTT. It codes for CASRIPGLAGANTGELFF.

Comment on this clone: Other DNA sequences of this sample code for an identical CDR3. V is TRBV30 and J is TRBJ2-5; unclear D gene. Germline V gives CDR1 GTSNPN, CDR2 SVGIG (reference sequence). With 0 bases removed from V and 5 bases from J, the gap between germline ends came to 4 bases. The CDR3 is made up of 11 amino acids. CDR3 nucleotide sequence: TGTGCCTGGAGTGTGGGGGAGACCCAGTACTTC. It codes for CAWSVGETQYF.

The chain uses TRBV3-1 (or the pseudogene TRBV3-2) and TRBJ2-1, with D maybe TRBD2 (5 bases). CDR3 length equals 15 residues. The germline V and J ends were trimmed by 0 bases and 9 bases, with 15 bases remaining between them. CDR1 is LGHDT, CDR2 YNNKEL, per germline (reference sequence). The CDR3 DNA is TGTGCCAGCAGCCAAGATTGGGTCTCGAGCGGTGAGCAGTTCTTC. Translating gives CASSQDWVSSGEQFF.

The chain links TRBV2 to TRBJ1-4; 8 nucleotides agree with TRBD1. Germline loops: CDR1 SNHLY, CDR2 FYNNEI. Trimming at V came to 7 bases and at J to 10 bases, leaving 11 bases not matched to a gene. The CDR3 covers 14 residues. The CDR3 DNA is TGTGCCAGCATAAGAGACAGGGGAGGGCGAAAACTGTTTTTT. It codes for CASIRDRGGRKLFF.

V usage is TRBV2 and J usage is TRBJ2-7, with 13 nucleotides matching TRBD2. From germline, CDR1 is SNHLY and CDR2 FYNNEI. CDR3 length: 15 amino acids. Losses at the gene ends were 10 bases for V and 2 bases for J; bases not matched to a gene: 8. This CDR3 reads CAINPGTSGTYEQYF. CDR3 nucleotides: TGTGCCATCAACCCAGGGACTAGCGGGACCTACGAGCAGTACTTC.

This clone is a singleton in its sample. This rearrangement joins TRBV11-2 to TRBJ2-5, with TRBD1 identical over 7 bases. V was clipped by 1 base and J by 4 bases; unmatched bases: 15. The germline CDR1 and CDR2 sequences are SGHAT and FQNNGV. The CDR3 has 18 amino acids. CDR3 bases: TGTGCCAGCAGCTTAGTTAGAGGGAGTGGGGGACAGAGAGAGACCCAGTACTTC. Amino acids: CASSLVRGSGGQRETQYF.

This clone was detected only once. The rearrangement links TRBV25-1 to TRBJ1-2; no clear D gene. CDR3 length equals 15 residues. The germline gives CDR1 MGHDK, CDR2 SYGVNS. V was cut by 4 bases and J by 8 bases, with 20 bases left in between. DNA for the CDR3: TGTGCCAGCAGTGTATTTTTCGGTTCACTAGGAGGCTACACCTTC. It yields the protein CASSVFFGSLGGYTF.

V is TRBV2 and J is TRBJ2-5; 11 bases match TRBD2. CDR1 and CDR2 (germline): SNHLY, FYNNEI. V shed 3 bases and J 3 bases; nucleotides not matched to a gene: 3. CDR3 length: 15 amino acids. The CDR3: CASSDGGLAEETQYF. The CDR3 region has the DNA TGTGCCAGCAGTGACGGGGGACTAGCGGAAGAGACCCAGTACTTC.

The rearrangement uses TRBV15 and TRBJ1-6; no clear D. The CDR3 totals 13 residues. V lost 3 bases and J 9 bases, leaving 9 bases between the germline ends. Per the germline V gene, CDR1 is LNHNV and CDR2 is YYDKDF (reference sequence). The CDR3 region is CATSSFTSSPLHF. The CDR3 DNA follows: TGTGCCACCAGCAGTTTTACGAGTTCACCCCTCCACTTT.

A note on this clone: In the same sample, other DNA sequences code for this CDR3. The rearrangement links TRBV19 to TRBJ2-1; maybe TRBD2 (5 bases). This CDR3 region has 14 residues. CDR1 is LNHDA and CDR2 is SQIVND in the germline V gene (reference sequence). The V and J ends lost 1 base and 9 bases respectively, with 13 bases between them. CDR3 nucleotide sequence: TGTGCCAGTAGTATAGGATTACCGGCGGGTGAGCAGTTCTTC. This translates into CASSIGLPAGEQFF.